This TCR beta chain stems from a study of blood T cell repertoires in COVID-19 (dated by TCRdb to between 2020 and 2021). With regard to the full study: Collaborator samples came from the United States, Italy and Spain and covered acute and convalescent phases of COVID-19. The material from the prospective study consisted of cDNA or gDNA derived from T cells, B-cell-depleted T cells, or PBMCs. The dataset comprised deeply sampled blood TCRbeta repertoires from subjects exposed to, actively infected with, or recovered from COVID-19. The repertoires were released in a freely available public database meant as a resource for research on the immune response to SARS-CoV-2. Samples were obtained from the ongoing ImmuneRACE study (first 160 participants) and from 950 to 1,500 subjects provided by 6 global collaborators. A de-identified subject ID, COVID-19 status, age in years and sex were almost always included in the sample metadata. Where HLA class I and class II types were available, the types were taken from metadata supplied by the sample provider, not from assay-based typing.

The CDR3 runs 12 amino acids, cysteine and phenylalanine included. Solely the CDR3 DNA is kept, with 36 bases framed from the first base. As to this clone: The antigen it recognizes is unknown. No base quality values were provided; no much bigger clone lies one nucleotide off.

TCRbeta CDR3 regions were amplified from genomic DNA by means of the immunoSEQ Assay, a bias-controlled multiplex PCR. In the source study's methods: Within the assay, amplification of reference gene primers was used to estimate how many nucleated cells each sample contained. Sequence reads were collapsed and filtered to measure the absolute abundance of every unique TCRbeta CDR3 rearrangement. For each sample, productive Simpson clonality was calculated as the square root of Simpson's diversity index across productive rearrangements. This immuneACCESS table, as held by TCRdb, lists in-frame sequences with V and J called but not all clones. Of the missing ones, under half trace to an unresolved V gene in checked studies; the others have no known cause. For V, J and clone size, that table is used; D and trimming come from the DNA. A total of some 200,000 clones appear in this sample, about 82% of them only once. The top ten clonotypes cover 0.95% of the sample.

Study-wide conclusions, independent of this receptor: The amount of clinical and demographic metadata varied by source and participant and was provided uncurated.

One collaborating source in Seattle enrolled patients while the patients were actively infected and followed the patients over time throughout the course of disease. Each collaborating institution followed its own protocols to collect whole blood in K2EDTA tubes. Collaborator samples were shipped for TCRbeta analysis as frozen whole blood, isolated PBMCs, or DNA extracted from either sample type. Source material: peripheral blood. This sequence originates from a man aged 55 to 70 with COVID-19, enrolled during active disease. The rearrangement joined TRBV21-1 to TRBJ1-4. TRBV21-1 is shown as a pseudogene. The DNA is TGTGCCAGCGGCACTTATAATGAAAAACTGTTTTTT. This yields the protein CASGTYNEKLFF.